Presented here are 8 T cell receptor beta chains from one specimen sequenced in a study of vaccination and CD4 T cells after COVID-19. Treatment denoted: roughly 11-day PBMC culture with coronavirus spike peptide pools or control peptides (ViraFEST assay). Sequenced with the Oncomine TCR Beta short-read assay was DNA taken from cultured CD4+ T cells. TCRdb recomputed calls from the PCR reads with MiXCR, one row per CDR3 protein. The table lists about 16,000 distinct CDR3 sequences, roughly three fifths of them singletons. Which antigens these TCRs recognize remains unknown. Material: CD4+ T cells from blood, cultured in vitro. The receptors derive from a human donor who had recovered from COVID-19.

The chain employs TRBV20-1 and TRBJ2-5, with 9 positions matching TRBD2. CDR1 DFQATT and CDR2 SNEGSKA come from the germline V gene (reference sequence). The J segment lost 7 bases and the V segment lost 3 bases, leaving 9 bases of the junction unmatched. This CDR3 has 14 amino acids. CDR3 sequence: CSASRTSVAGTQYF. For the CDR3, the DNA is TGCAGTGCTAGTAGGACTAGCGTTGCTGGGACCCAGTACTTC.

V is TRBV28 and J is TRBJ1-1; no clear D. CDR1 and CDR2 from the germline V gene are MDHEN and SYDVKM. This CDR3 is built from 14 residues. V was cut by 2 bases and J by 4 bases, with 11 bases left in between. CDR3 DNA sequence: TGTGCCAGCAGTTTAATTCGTGGAATCACTGAAGCTTTCTTT. This translates into CASSLIRGITEAFF.

V and J are TRBV27 and TRBJ2-7; 13 bases map to TRBD2. The CDR3 covers 17 residues. V shed 2 bases and J 2 bases; nucleotides not matched to a gene: 6. Germline values: CDR1 MNHEY, CDR2 SMNVEV (reference sequence). CDR3 loop: CASSLELAGGRAYEQYF. In DNA form, the CDR3 reads TGTGCCAGCAGTTTAGAACTAGCGGGAGGGCGAGCCTACGAGCAGTACTTC.

The chain is built from TRBV6-1 and TRBJ2-2, with 7 bases that match TRBD1. Losses at the gene ends were 7 bases for V and 1 base for J; bases not matched to a gene: 3. This CDR3 spans 14 amino acids. The V gene's germline CDR1 is MNHNS and CDR2 SASEGT. The CDR3 protein is CASTWDRNTGELFF. As DNA, the CDR3 is TGTGCCAGCACCTGGGACAGGAACACCGGGGAGCTGTTTTTT.

This chain connects TRBV4-2 to TRBJ2-1, with D possibly being TRBD2 (5 bases). Germline assignment: CDR1 LGHNA and CDR2 YNFKEQ. V lost 1 base to trimming and J lost 2 bases, with 15 bases between them. There are 17 residues in the CDR3. CDR3: CASSQGPQRTTYNEQFF. The DNA of the CDR3 is TGTGCCAGCAGCCAAGGTCCCCAGCGGACGACCTACAATGAGCAGTTCTTC.

This chain joins TRBV7-3 and TRBJ2-2; TRBD1 agrees at 12 bases. J was trimmed by 5 bases and V by 0 bases; bases with no gene match: 4. The CDR3 spans 17 residues. CDR1 SGHTA and CDR2 FQGTGA come from the germline V gene. The DNA for the CDR3 is TGTGCCAGCAGCTTAACGCGGGACAGGGGGCGAACCGGGGAGCTGTTTTTT. Its translation: CASSLTRDRGRTGELFF. Supplemented by reference TRBV7-3 and TRBJ2-2, the full variable domain reads GAGVSQTPSNKVTEKGKYVELRCDPISGHTALYWYRQSLGQGPEFLIYFQGTGAADDSGLPNDRFFAVRPEGSVSTLKIQRTERGDSAVYLCASSLTRDRGRTGELFFGEGSRLTVL.

The chain links TRBV23-1 to TRBJ1-6; 8 bases align to TRBD1. TRBV23-1 is an open reading frame whose function is uncertain. The V segment lost 7 bases and the J segment 4 bases; nucleotides outside the gene matches: 12. The CDR3 extends over 17 amino acids. CDR3: CASIETGDRVYNSPLHF. The CDR3 coding sequence is TGCGCCAGCATCGAGACAGGGGATCGTGTGTATAATTCACCCCTCCACTTT.

This clonotype was seen once. V gene TRBV19 combines with J gene TRBJ1-1, with 7 bases that match TRBD1. J was trimmed by 11 bases and V by 3 bases; bases with no gene match: 9. CDR1 is LNHDA and CDR2 is SQIVND in the germline V gene (reference sequence). The CDR3 extends over 13 amino acids. CDR3 amino acids: CASSIPDRAGAFF. As DNA, the CDR3 is TGTGCCAGTAGTATCCCCGACAGGGCGGGGGCTTTCTTT.